Below are 28 T cell receptor beta chains sequenced from a single sample in a study of blood T cell repertoires in COVID-19. Clones were sequenced by immunoSEQ multiplex PCR, and TCRdb holds only the in-frame ones, with some missing. This table holds 90,000 to 120,000 clones, roughly 90% found once. The specimen sequenced was peripheral blood. Receptors were obtained from a human donor in a cohort sampled during active COVID-19.

The chain combines TRBV7-9 with TRBJ1-1, with unresolved D. Germline V gene data show CDR1 as SEHNR and CDR2 as FQNEAQ (reference sequence). Trimming took off 4 bases at V and 1 base at J, with 7 bases between the two ends. The CDR3 contains 13 residues. The CDR3 sequence is CASSSTGNTEAFF. CDR3 nucleotide sequence: TGTGCCAGCAGCTCGACGGGGAACACTGAAGCTTTCTTT. The whole variable domain, remainder taken from reference TRBV7-9 and TRBJ1-1, is DTGVSQNPRHKITKRGQNVTFRCDPISEHNRLYWYRQTLGQGPEFLTYFQNEAQLEKSRLLSDRFSAERPKGSFSTLEIQRTEQGDSAMYLCASSSTGNTEAFFGQGTRLTVV.

This chain links TRBV5-4 with TRBJ2-3; 9 bases match TRBD2. The CDR3 consists of 14 residues. Germline CDR1 is SGHNT and CDR2 is YYREEE (reference sequence). V lost 7 bases and J lost 4; bases outside the gene matches: 7. As DNA, the CDR3 is TGTGCCAGCCGCGGCGGGGGGGTTGCAGATACGCAGTATTTT. Its protein is CASRGGGVADTQYF.

The chain couples TRBV5-1 to TRBJ1-1, with D uncertain. Looked up from germline, CDR1 is SGHRS and CDR2 is YFSETQ. This CDR3 has 12 amino acids. Trimming took 2 bases from V and 5 from J, leaving 7 bases between them. DNA for the CDR3: TGCGCCAGCAGCTTCTACGGGACTGAAGCTTTCTTT. This translates into CASSFYGTEAFF.

This chain links TRBV29-1 with TRBJ1-2, with 11 nucleotides matching TRBD1. This CDR3 contains 15 residues. Germline V gene sequence: CDR1 SQVTM, CDR2 ANQGSEA. The V and J ends lost 4 bases and 0 bases, in that order; junction bases with no gene match: 4. CDR3 sequence reads: CSVGMGQGANYGYTF. The CDR3 region has the DNA TGCAGCGTTGGGATGGGACAGGGGGCTAACTATGGCTACACCTTC.

The rearrangement joins TRBV30 to TRBJ1-2; D not resolved. The germline V gene encodes CDR1 GTSNPN and CDR2 SVGIG (reference sequence). The CDR3 is 12 residues long. With 5 bases removed from V and 0 bases from J, the gap between germline ends came to 7 bases. The CDR3 DNA sequence: TGTGCCTGGGCGGTTGCTAACTATGGCTACACCTTC. This encodes CAWAVANYGYTF.

The chain joins TRBV7-2 to TRBJ1-2, with 9 bases matching TRBD1. Germline CDR1 is SGHTA and CDR2 is FQGNSA. The V segment lost 5 bases and the J segment 8 bases; nucleotides outside the gene matches: 15. The CDR3 runs 16 residues. DNA of the CDR3: TGTGCCAGCAGCCATCCGGTTCCGGGACAGGGAGGCGGCTACACCTTC. Its translation: CASSHPVPGQGGGYTF.

V usage is TRBV2 and J usage is TRBJ1-2; D is possibly TRBD1 (5 bases). From germline, CDR1 is SNHLY and CDR2 FYNNEI. The CDR3 contains 16 residues. The germline V and J ends were trimmed by 7 bases and 5 bases, with 23 bases remaining between them. The CDR3 loop reads CASTLGGGGLWYGYTF. The CDR3 coding sequence is TGTGCCAGCACCCTAGGAGGCGGGGGGTTATGGTATGGCTACACCTTC.

The V call is TRBV18, the J call TRBJ2-7, with D maybe TRBD1 (5 bases). Germline values: CDR1 KGHSH, CDR2 LQKENI. V gave up 0 bases and J gave up 6 bases, with 12 bases separating them. The CDR3 runs to 14 residues. The CDR3 sequence is CASSPPSGWGEQYF. CDR3 in DNA: TGTGCCAGCTCACCACCCTCAGGGTGGGGCGAGCAGTACTTC.

The chain joins TRBV9 to TRBJ1-4, with unresolved D. Trimming took 0 bases from V and 6 from J, leaving 6 bases between them. The CDR3 contains 13 residues. CDR1 is SGDLS and CDR2 is YYNGEE in the germline V gene. DNA for the CDR3: TGTGCCAGCAGCGTAGGTTTCGATGAAAAACTGTTTTTT. Encoded protein: CASSVGFDEKLFF.

This clone showed up just once. V gene TRBV4-3 combines with J gene TRBJ1-6, with D possibly matching TRBD1 (6 bases). Germline CDR1 is LGHNA and CDR2 is YSLEER. V dropped 5 bases and J dropped 5 bases, with 16 bases sitting between them. The CDR3 length is 16 residues. The DNA for the CDR3 is TGCGCCAGCAGCTTGAGGGGGGGAGCGGATAATTCACCCCTCCACTTT. As protein: CASSLRGGADNSPLHF.

Details on this clone: The sample contains more than one DNA sequence encoding this CDR3. This rearrangement joins TRBV29-1 to TRBJ2-1; TRBD2 agrees at 7 bases. Germline V lookup: CDR1 SQVTM, CDR2 ANQGSEA. J was trimmed by 1 base and V by 5 bases; bases with no gene match: 2. The CDR3 length is 13 residues. The CDR3, as DNA: TGCAGCGTTCAGGGAGGGTCCTACAATGAGCAGTTCTTC. The encoded protein is CSVQGGSYNEQFF.

This chain joins TRBV7-8 and TRBJ2-4; 8 positions match TRBD2. The CDR3 is 19 amino acids. V lost 3 bases and J lost 0; bases outside the gene matches: 13. Germline-derived CDR1 and CDR2 are SGHVS and FQNEAQ. CDR3 residues: CASSFLPTSDTLAKNIQYF. The CDR3 nucleotides read TGTGCCAGCAGCTTCCTCCCGACTAGCGACACATTAGCCAAAAACATTCAGTACTTC.

The chain has TRBV11-3 and TRBJ2-1; 8 bases are shared with TRBD2. This CDR3 is 15 amino acids long. Germline loops: CDR1 SGHNT, CDR2 YENEEA. V lost 0 bases, J lost 7 bases, and 5 bases stayed unmatched. CDR3 nucleotide sequence: TGTGCCAGCAGCTTAGATCGGGGGGGAGGTAATGAGCAGTTCTTC. Its translation: CASSLDRGGGNEQFF.

The V call is TRBV15, the J call TRBJ2-3; D is undetermined. This CDR3 has 14 amino acids. Germline V gene data show CDR1 as LNHNV and CDR2 as YYDKDF (reference sequence). V shed 6 bases and J shed 2 bases, with 12 bases lying between them. CDR3: CATRSYSYTDTQYF. As DNA, the CDR3 is TGTGCCACCAGATCGTACAGCTACACAGATACGCAGTATTTT.

The rearrangement joins TRBV27 to TRBJ2-5, with TRBD2 identical over 10 bases. Germline V lookup: CDR1 MNHEY, CDR2 SMNVEV (reference sequence). This CDR3 contains 18 residues. Trimming cost V 7 bases and J 2 bases; bases outside gene matches: 16. The CDR3 sequence is CASIPRASGSTIQETQYF. CDR3 nucleotide sequence: TGTGCCAGCATCCCGAGGGCTAGCGGGAGTACCATTCAAGAGACCCAGTACTTC.

Written as DNA, the CDR3 is TGTGCCAGCAGTGATGGGCTCCAAGAGACCCAGTACTTC. This sequence encodes CASSDGLQETQYF. The gene calls are TRBV2 and TRBJ2-5, with unresolved D. Germline CDR1 and CDR2: SNHLY and FYNNEI. The CDR3 length is 13 residues. Trimming pared 3 bases from V and 1 base from J, leaving 6 bases between.

This sequence joins TRBV7-9 and TRBJ1-5; D may be TRBD1 (5 bases). Trimming removed 6 bases at V and 1 base at J, with 19 bases between. Per germline, CDR1 SEHNR and CDR2 FQNEAQ (reference sequence). The CDR3 runs 17 residues. The CDR3 region has the DNA TGTGCCAGCAGTACCGGGACTCCCACCCTAAGCAATCAGCCCCAGCATTTT. It codes for CASSTGTPTLSNQPQHF.

V and J are TRBV7-3 and TRBJ2-2; D gene uncertain. Germline V gene data show CDR1 as SGHTA and CDR2 as FQGTGA. The CDR3 totals 14 residues. V lost 5 bases, J lost 1 base, and 8 bases lay in between. This chain's CDR3 is CASSRTVNTGELFF. The CDR3 DNA follows: TGTGCCAGCAGCAGAACAGTGAACACCGGGGAGCTGTTTTTT.

The chain links TRBV11-2 to TRBJ1-4; TRBD1 agrees at 7 bases. The CDR3 length is 13 residues. In germline, CDR1 is SGHAT, CDR2 FQNNGV. Trimming removed 3 bases from V and 7 bases from J; junction bases left unmatched: 2. The CDR3 loop is CASSFQGVEKLFF. DNA for the CDR3: TGTGCCAGCAGCTTCCAGGGGGTTGAAAAACTGTTTTTT.

Here the CDR3 DNA reads TGTGCCAGCAGTTCCCAGGGCTACTATGGCTACACCTTC. It yields the protein CASSSQGYYGYTF. This sequence joins TRBV6-2 or TRBV6-3 and TRBJ1-2, with TRBD1 as a possible D gene (5 bases). Germline CDR1 is MNHEY and CDR2 is SVGEGT. CDR3 length equals 13 residues. Trimming pared 4 bases from V and 3 bases from J, leaving 9 bases between.

The rearrangement joins TRBV6-1 to TRBJ1-2; 12 bases map to TRBD1. Germline V gene sequence: CDR1 MNHNS, CDR2 SASEGT. V trimming: 2 bases; J trimming: 4 bases; junction bases outside the gene matches: 8. The CDR3 has 17 residues. In nucleotides, the CDR3 is TGTGCCAGCAGTGAAAACACCGGGACAGGGGGCATCTATGGCTACACCTTC. It specifies CASSENTGTGGIYGYTF.

This clone was seen just once. CDR3 residues: CASQTPPGGALFF. CDR3 DNA: TGTGCCAGCCAGACCCCACCCGGGGGGGCCCTGTTCTTC. The genes are TRBV7-2 and TRBJ2-1; 8 bases align to TRBD2. Germline values: CDR1 SGHTA, CDR2 FQGNSA. The CDR3 loop spans 13 amino acids. V trimming: 8 bases; J trimming: 15 bases; junction bases outside the gene matches: 15.

V usage is TRBV9 and J usage is TRBJ2-1; D may be TRBD1 (5 bases). Trimming took 6 bases from V and 5 from J, leaving 12 bases between them. Germline-derived CDR1 and CDR2 are SGDLS and YYNGEE. This CDR3 contains 13 residues. CDR3 DNA: TGTGCCAGCACGAGAGACAGTAACAATGAGCAGTTCTTC. This translates into CASTRDSNNEQFF. The whole variable domain, filled in from reference TRBV9 and TRBJ2-1, reads DSGVTQTPKHLITATGQRVTLRCSPRSGDLSVYWYQQSLDQGLQFLIQYYNGEERAKGNILERFSAQQFPDLHSELNLSSLELGDSALYFCASTRDSNNEQFFGPGTRLTVL.

The chain joins TRBV7-2 to TRBJ2-7; no reliable D call. The CDR3 runs to 14 residues. The V end was cut by 0 bases, the J end by 7 bases, with 13 bases between. CDR1 is SGHTA, CDR2 FQGNSA, per germline. CDR3 region: CASSLAPGRVEQYF. The CDR3 DNA is TGTGCCAGCAGCTTAGCCCCCGGCCGGGTAGAGCAGTACTTC.

The chain couples TRBV29-1 to TRBJ2-5; 9 bases align to TRBD2. The CDR3 contains 12 residues. Germline V gives CDR1 SQVTM, CDR2 ANQGSEA. V shed 7 bases and J 5 bases; nucleotides not matched to a gene: 5. The chain's CDR3 is CSAAGGRETQYF. DNA for the CDR3: TGCAGCGCTGCGGGGGGGCGTGAGACCCAGTACTTC. The complete variable domain, with remaining parts taken from reference TRBV29-1 and TRBJ2-5, reads SAVISQKPSRDICQRGTSLTIQCQVDSQVTMMFWYRQQPGQSLTLIATANQGSEATYESGFVIDKFPISRPNLTFSTLTVSNMSPEDSSIYLCSAAGGRETQYFGPGTRLLVL.

The V and J genes are TRBV28 and TRBJ2-1, with a tentative D call TRBD1 (6 bases). The V gene lost 6 bases and the J gene lost 5 bases, with 17 bases spanning the gap. CDR3 size: 15 residues. Germline V CDR1 and CDR2: MDHEN, SYDVKM. The CDR3 region has the DNA TGTGCCAGCAGCCCGGTGCGGCAGGGGAACAATGAGCAGTTCTTC. It specifies CASSPVRQGNNEQFF.

The chain has TRBV27 and TRBJ2-7, with 10 nucleotides matching TRBD2. The germline CDR1 and CDR2 sequences are MNHEY and SMNVEV (reference sequence). Trimming cost V 6 bases and J 5 bases; bases outside gene matches: 4. The CDR3 consists of 13 residues. The CDR3 DNA reads TGTGCCAGCAGGTCTAGCGGGAGCAACGAGCAGTACTTC. It is translated as CASRSSGSNEQYF.

The chain recombines TRBV18 with TRBJ1-1; no firm D call. CDR1 and CDR2 from the germline V gene are KGHSH and LQKENI. V was pared by 5 bases and J by 0 bases, with 7 bases between. This CDR3 is 13 amino acids long. The CDR3 region has the DNA TGTGCCAGCTCAGAGGGAATGAACACTGAAGCTTTCTTT. Protein sequence: CASSEGMNTEAFF.